This T cell receptor beta chain was sequenced during a study of T cell responses to AZD1222 COVID-19 vaccine (dated by TCRdb to the early 2020s). Broadly, across the study: Because spike-specific TCR depth and breadth did not differ between the two schedules, AZD1222 recipients who got a second dose at roughly 4 weeks were pooled with those who got a second dose at roughly 12 weeks. TCR sequencing covered fewer than 250 trial participants: about 210 given two doses of AZD1222 and 26 given two doses of MenACWY control vaccine. Enrollment into the trials was organized by age into subgroups of 18-55, 56-69 and 70-plus years, and those subgroups contained about 160, 30 and 59 TCR-sequenced participants, respectively.

V trim: 0 bases; J trim: 6 bases; unmatched bases: 2. From the germline V gene, CDR1 is SGHRS and CDR2 is YFSETQ. Including cysteine and phenylalanine, the CDR3 has 16 amino acids. The entry retains the CDR3 DNA only, 48 bases that are in frame from base 1. What the authors observed across the whole study: After two AZD1222 doses, both the breadth and the depth of spike-specific TCRs were significantly higher than at day 0 and than in MenACWY recipients. Epitopes outside the regions mutated in the B.1.351 and B.1.1.7 variants were reportedly recognized by nearly half of the unique spike-specific TCRs. Because no samples from the day 14 peak response were available, repertoires could be characterized only after the peak T cell response. Most participants were white British and females outnumbered males, and the authors suggested that clonal diversity may have been underestimated. In the small 56-69-year group, the increase in depth fell short of significance, most likely because of low power. CD4 TCRs associated with the vaccine covered the entire spike protein, and the dominant responses were in regions 160-218 and 743-854. Only a handful of AZD1222 recipients were SARS-CoV-2 seropositive at baseline, limiting conclusions about previously exposed vaccinees.

To note about this clone: No cognate antigen has been identified for it. No much larger clone is present one base from it, and per-base qualities are unavailable.

In light of the paper, this sample's time point label describes: baseline before first vaccination. Vaccinee samples were obtained from the UK trials COV001 and COV002, which included a single-blind randomized controlled phase 2/3 trial of AZD1222 (ChAdOx1 nCoV-19) in healthy adults. For TCRbeta chain sequencing, PBMC samples were collected from trial participants at day 0 and at day 28 after the second dose. The CDR3 regions of human TCRbeta chains were subjected to immunosequencing. The study's processing was this. TCRs in the repertoires were compared against a reference library of SARS-CoV-2-specific TCRs that had been generated with the MIRA antigen-specificity platform. Breadth was defined as the fraction of unique TCRs that were SARS-CoV-2-associated. Depth was defined as the fraction of total T cells that were SARS-CoV-2-associated. Using the MIRA data, each spike-specific TCR was mapped to the spike region that the TCR reacts to and placed in a CD4 or CD8 class. Log10-transformed breadth and depth values were compared by one-way ANOVA with Sidak's multiple comparisons tests. The clones in this table, taken by TCRdb from immuneACCESS, are in-frame only. Not every clone is retained; where verified, under half of the shortfall comes from an unresolved V gene, and the cause of the rest is unknown. V, J and clone size reflect that table, while D and trimming were determined from the DNA. This sample comprises around 140,000 clones, roughly 89% of them detected only once. 5% to 6.5% of the sample comes from the top ten.

This chain is built from TRBV5-1 and TRBJ2-3; 15 junctional bases match TRBD2. The sequence derives from an adult in good health. The sample here was peripheral blood, taken on day 0 of AZD1222 vaccination. At the DNA level, the sequence is TGCGCCAGCAGCTTGGCCGGGACTAGCGGGGGGGATACGCAGTATTTT. The encoded protein is CASSLAGTSGGDTQYF.